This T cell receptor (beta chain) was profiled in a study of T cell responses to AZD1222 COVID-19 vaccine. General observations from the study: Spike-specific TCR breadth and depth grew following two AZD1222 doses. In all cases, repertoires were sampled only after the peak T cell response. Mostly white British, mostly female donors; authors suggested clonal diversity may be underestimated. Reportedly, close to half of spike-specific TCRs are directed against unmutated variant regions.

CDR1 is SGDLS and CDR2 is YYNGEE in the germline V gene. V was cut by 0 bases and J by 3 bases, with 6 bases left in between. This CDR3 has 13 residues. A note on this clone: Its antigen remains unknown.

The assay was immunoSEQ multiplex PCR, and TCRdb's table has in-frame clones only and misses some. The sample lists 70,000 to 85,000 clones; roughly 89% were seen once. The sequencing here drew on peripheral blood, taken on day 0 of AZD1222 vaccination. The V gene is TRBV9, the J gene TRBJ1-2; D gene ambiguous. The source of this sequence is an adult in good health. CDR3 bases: TGTGCCAGCAGCGTAGCTACGGACTATGGCTACACCTTC. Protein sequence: CASSVATDYGYTF.